These T cell receptor beta chains were read from a single sample in a study of monozygotic twins with inflammatory bowel disease. TCRdb reprocessed the 5' RACE reads and reports one entry per CDR3 protein, with no DNA. This sample's table has 300,000 to 400,000 distinct CDR3 sequences. The sequenced sample consisted of blood. Source of these receptors: a human donor with ulcerative colitis or Crohn's disease, or a healthy co-twin of an affected twin (not recorded which). Both conserved end residues are part of each CDR3.

v_gene: TRBV20-1; j_gene: TRBJ2-4; CDR3aa: CSASPIPVTGQVAKNIQYF
v_gene: TRBV5-6; j_gene: TRBJ2-7; CDR3aa: CASSRGYSYEQYF
v_gene: TRBV20-1; j_gene: TRBJ2-3; CDR3aa: CSRGEGLVGTQYF
v_gene: TRBV20-1; j_gene: TRBJ2-7; CDR3aa: CSAKALYEQYF
v_gene: TRBV5-4; j_gene: TRBJ2-7; CDR3aa: CASSVTGYGSYEQYF
v_gene: TRBV27; j_gene: TRBJ1-1; CDR3aa: CASSLRPTGPRDTEAFF
v_gene: TRBV4-3; j_gene: TRBJ2-7; CDR3aa: CASSQDRDTSYEQYF
v_gene: TRBV7-9; j_gene: TRBJ2-7; CDR3aa: CASSLAGTVGEQYF
v_gene: TRBV4-1; j_gene: TRBJ1-1; CDR3aa: CASSQAGDWVNTEAFF
v_gene: TRBV5-8; j_gene: TRBJ2-1; CDR3aa: CASSDGLAGAVTFEQFF
v_gene: TRBV10-2; j_gene: TRBJ2-5; CDR3aa: CASRPGLGLGGETQYF
v_gene: TRBV18; j_gene: TRBJ2-5; CDR3aa: CASSPPGGDHQETQYF
v_gene: TRBV19; j_gene: TRBJ1-1; CDR3aa: CASSIDRRTNTEAFF
v_gene: TRBV2; j_gene: TRBJ2-1; CDR3aa: CASTHPGLAIYNEQFF
v_gene: TRBV20-1; j_gene: TRBJ1-6; CDR3aa: CSATGANNSPLHF
v_gene: TRBV7-8; j_gene: TRBJ2-7; CDR3aa: CASSPNPGQGYEQYF
v_gene: TRBV3-1; j_gene: TRBJ2-2; CDR3aa: CASSQGLASNTGELFF
v_gene: TRBV7-9; j_gene: TRBJ1-2; CDR3aa: CASSTGQEQDGYTF
v_gene: TRBV6-1; j_gene: TRBJ2-6; CDR3aa: CASREGAATGANVLTF
v_gene: TRBV4-1; j_gene: TRBJ1-1; CDR3aa: CASSYIRGEAFF
v_gene: TRBV6-5; j_gene: TRBJ1-6; CDR3aa: CASSYWSWDSDSPLHF
v_gene: TRBV7-9; j_gene: TRBJ1-2; CDR3aa: CASRPTGSYGYTF
v_gene: TRBV12-3/TRBV12-4; j_gene: TRBJ2-7; CDR3aa: CASSLTSGSSWEQYF